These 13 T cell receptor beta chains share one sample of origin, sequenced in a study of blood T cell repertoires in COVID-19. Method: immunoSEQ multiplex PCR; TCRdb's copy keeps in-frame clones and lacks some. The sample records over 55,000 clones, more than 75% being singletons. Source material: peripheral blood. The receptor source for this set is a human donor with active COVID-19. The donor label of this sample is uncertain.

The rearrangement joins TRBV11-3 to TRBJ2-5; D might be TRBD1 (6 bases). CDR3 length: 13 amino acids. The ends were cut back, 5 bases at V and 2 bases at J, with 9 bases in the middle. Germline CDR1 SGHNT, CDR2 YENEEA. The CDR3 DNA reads TGTGCCAGCAGCAGGACAGCGCAAGAGACCCAGTACTTC. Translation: CASSRTAQETQYF.

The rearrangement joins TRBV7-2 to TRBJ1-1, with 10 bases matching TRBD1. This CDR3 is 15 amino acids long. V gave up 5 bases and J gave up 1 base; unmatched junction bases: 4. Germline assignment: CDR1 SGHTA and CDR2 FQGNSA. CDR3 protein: CASSARDRGNTEAFF. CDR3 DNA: TGTGCCAGCAGCGCCCGGGACAGGGGGAACACTGAAGCTTTCTTT.

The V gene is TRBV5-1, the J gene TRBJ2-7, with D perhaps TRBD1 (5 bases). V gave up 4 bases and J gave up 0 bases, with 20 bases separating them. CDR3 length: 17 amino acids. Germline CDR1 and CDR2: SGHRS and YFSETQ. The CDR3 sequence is CASSPRPLDRSSYEQYF. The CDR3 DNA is TGCGCCAGCAGCCCCCGACCCCTAGACAGATCCTCCTACGAGCAGTACTTC. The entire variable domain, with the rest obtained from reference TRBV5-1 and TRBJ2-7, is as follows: KAGVTQTPRYLIKTRGQQVTLSCSPISGHRSVSWYQQTPGQGLQFLFEYFSETQRNKGNFPGRFSGRQFSNSRSEMNVSTLELGDSALYLCASSPRPLDRSSYEQYFGPGTRLTVT.

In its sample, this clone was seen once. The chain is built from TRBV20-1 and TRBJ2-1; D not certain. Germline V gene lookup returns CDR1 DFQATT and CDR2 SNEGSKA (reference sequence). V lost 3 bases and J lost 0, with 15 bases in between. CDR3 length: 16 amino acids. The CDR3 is CSASSLGASSYNEQFF. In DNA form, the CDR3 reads TGCAGTGCTAGTTCTCTAGGAGCGAGCTCCTACAATGAGCAGTTCTTC.

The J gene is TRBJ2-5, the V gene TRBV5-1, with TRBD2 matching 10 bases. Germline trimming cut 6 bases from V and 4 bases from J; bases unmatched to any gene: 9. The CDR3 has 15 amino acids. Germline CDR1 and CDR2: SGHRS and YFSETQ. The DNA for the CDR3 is TGCGCCAGCACCCACTCTAGCGGGGGAGCAGAGACCCAGTACTTC. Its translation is CASTHSSGGAETQYF. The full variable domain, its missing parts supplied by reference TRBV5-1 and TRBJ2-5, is KAGVTQTPRYLIKTRGQQVTLSCSPISGHRSVSWYQQTPGQGLQFLFEYFSETQRNKGNFPGRFSGRQFSNSRSEMNVSTLELGDSALYLCASTHSSGGAETQYFGPGTRLLVL.

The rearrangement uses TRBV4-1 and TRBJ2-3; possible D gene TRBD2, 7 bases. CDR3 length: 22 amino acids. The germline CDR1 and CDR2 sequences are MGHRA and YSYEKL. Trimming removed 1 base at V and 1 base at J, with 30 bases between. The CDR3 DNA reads TGCGCCAGCAGCCAAGGCATCGAGGGGGACTATGGTGGAGGTTCTGGCACAGATACGCAGTATTTT. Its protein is CASSQGIEGDYGGGSGTDTQYF.

The DNA for the CDR3 is TGTGCCAGCAGACCGGGGACAGCTGAGCAGTTCTTC. Translating it yields CASRPGTAEQFF. The rearrangement uses TRBV12-3 or TRBV12-4 and TRBJ2-1; 7 bases line up with TRBD1. J lost 9 bases, V lost 6 bases, and 5 bases had no gene match. The CDR3 is 12 residues long.

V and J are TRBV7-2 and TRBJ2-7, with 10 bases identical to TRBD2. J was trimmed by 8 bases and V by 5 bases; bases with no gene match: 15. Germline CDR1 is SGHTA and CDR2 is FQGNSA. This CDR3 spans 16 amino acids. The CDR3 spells CASSPGGLAGVRKQYF. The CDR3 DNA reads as TGTGCCAGCAGCCCAGGCGGTCTAGCGGGAGTTAGGAAGCAGTACTTC.

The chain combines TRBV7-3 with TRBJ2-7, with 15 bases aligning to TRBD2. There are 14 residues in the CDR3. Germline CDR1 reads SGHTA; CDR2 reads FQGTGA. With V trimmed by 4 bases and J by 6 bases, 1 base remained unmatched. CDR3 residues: CASSSGLAGGEQYF. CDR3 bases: TGTGCCAGCAGCTCGGGACTAGCGGGAGGCGAGCAGTACTTC.

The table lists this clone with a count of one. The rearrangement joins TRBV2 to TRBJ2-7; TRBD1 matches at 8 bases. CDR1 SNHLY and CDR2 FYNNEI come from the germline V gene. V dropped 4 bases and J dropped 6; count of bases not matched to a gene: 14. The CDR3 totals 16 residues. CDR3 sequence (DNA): TGTGCCAGCAGTGTTAATGGGGCCAGGGGGCTGGGCGAGCAGTACTTC. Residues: CASSVNGARGLGEQYF.

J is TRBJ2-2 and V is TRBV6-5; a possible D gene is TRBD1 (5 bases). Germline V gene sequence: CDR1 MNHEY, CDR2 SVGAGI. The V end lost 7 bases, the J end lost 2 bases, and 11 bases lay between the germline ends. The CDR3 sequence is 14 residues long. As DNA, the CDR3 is TGTGCCAGCACACCCAGGGTTAACACCGGGGAGCTGTTTTTT. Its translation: CASTPRVNTGELFF.

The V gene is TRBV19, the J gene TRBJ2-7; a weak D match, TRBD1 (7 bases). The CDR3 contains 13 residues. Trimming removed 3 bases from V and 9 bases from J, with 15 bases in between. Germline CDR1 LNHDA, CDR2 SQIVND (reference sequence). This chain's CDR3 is CASSMPGGLGQYF. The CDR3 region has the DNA TGTGCCAGTAGTATGCCAGGGGGGCTCGGGCAGTACTTC.

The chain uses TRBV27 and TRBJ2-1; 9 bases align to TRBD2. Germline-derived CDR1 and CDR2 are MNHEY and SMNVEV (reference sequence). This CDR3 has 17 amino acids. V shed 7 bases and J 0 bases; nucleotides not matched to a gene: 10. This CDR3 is CASTINAGGNSYNEQFF. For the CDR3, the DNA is TGTGCCAGCACCATCAACGCGGGAGGGAACTCCTACAATGAGCAGTTCTTC.